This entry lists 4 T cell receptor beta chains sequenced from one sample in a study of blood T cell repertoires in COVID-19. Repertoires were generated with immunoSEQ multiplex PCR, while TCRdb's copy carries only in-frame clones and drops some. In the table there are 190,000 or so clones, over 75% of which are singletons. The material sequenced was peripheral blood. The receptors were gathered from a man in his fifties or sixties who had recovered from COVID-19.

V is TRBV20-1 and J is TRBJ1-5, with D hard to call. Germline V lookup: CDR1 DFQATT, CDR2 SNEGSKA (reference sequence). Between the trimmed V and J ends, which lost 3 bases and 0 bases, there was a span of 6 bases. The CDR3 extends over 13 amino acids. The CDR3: CSASDNSNQPQHF. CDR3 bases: TGCAGTGCTAGTGACAATAGCAATCAGCCCCAGCATTTT.

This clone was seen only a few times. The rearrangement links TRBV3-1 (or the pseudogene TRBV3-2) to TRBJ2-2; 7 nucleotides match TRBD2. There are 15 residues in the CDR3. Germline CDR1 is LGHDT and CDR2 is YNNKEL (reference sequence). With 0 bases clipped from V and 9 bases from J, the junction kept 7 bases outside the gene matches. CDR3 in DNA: TGTGCCAGCAGCCAAGATTTGGCCAGCGGGAGGGAGCTGTTTTTT. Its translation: CASSQDLASGRELFF.

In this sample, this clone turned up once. The CDR3, as DNA: TGCGCCAGCAGCCAAGTTACAGGGATCCACGAGCAGTACTTC. Translating it yields CASSQVTGIHEQYF. The chain has TRBV4-3 and TRBJ2-7, with D perhaps matching TRBD1 (6 bases). The CDR3 sequence is 14 residues long. Between the trimmed V and J ends, which lost 1 base and 5 bases, there was a span of 12 bases. In germline, CDR1 is LGHNA, CDR2 YSLEER.

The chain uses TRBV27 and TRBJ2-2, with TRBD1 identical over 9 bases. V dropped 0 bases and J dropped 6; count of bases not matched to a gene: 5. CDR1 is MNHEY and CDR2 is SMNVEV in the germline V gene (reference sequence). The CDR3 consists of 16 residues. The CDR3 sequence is CASSLSDRGKSGELFF. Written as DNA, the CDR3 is TGTGCCAGCAGTTTATCGGACAGGGGAAAATCCGGGGAGCTGTTTTTT.